This T cell receptor beta chain came from a study of T cells expressing NK-cell markers. From the 5' RACE reads, TCRdb lists one entry per CDR3 protein and no DNA. Here the sample table reports approximately 170,000 distinct CDR3 sequences. Germline V gives CDR1 SNHLY, CDR2 FYNNEI. CDR3 length: 15 residues. The specimen sequenced was blood T cells: a sorted CD56 or NKG2C T cell subset, CD4+ or CD8+ T cells, or bulk PBMC T cells (not recorded which). The source is a man aged 18 to 69 in good health. The chain uses TRBV2 and TRBJ1-1. The CDR3 sequence: CASSEANEVYTEAFF.